This TCR beta chain is drawn from a study of blood T cell repertoires in COVID-19. This CDR3 has 11 residues. Produced via immunoSEQ multiplex PCR; TCRdb's table is partial and in-frame only. The sample has approximately 47,000 clones; over 80% are singletons. This clonotype was sampled from a human donor with active COVID-19. The donor label of this sample is uncertain. The sequenced sample was peripheral blood. The chain employs TRBV21-1 and TRBJ2-7; the D call TRBD1 from the table was never checked on the DNA. TRBV21-1 is flagged as a pseudogene. CDR3 sequence (DNA): TGTGCCAGCACAGGGGGCTACGAGCAGTACTTC. It encodes CASTGGYEQYF.